The clone carrying this T cell receptor beta chain was observed a few times. The data are from a study of cytomegalovirus exposure and HLA in healthy donors. 60 Vbeta and 13 Jbeta primers were used in PCR. TCRdb's table, derived via immunoSEQ multiplex PCR, lists solely in-frame clones and lacks some. Altogether approximately 160,000 clones are present, over 60% being singletons, with the ten largest covering around 3%. Samples came from healthy bone marrow donors. The donors, nominally healthy at sampling, likely had unrecorded immune exposures. The germline V gene has CDR1 MNHNY and CDR2 SVGAGI (reference sequence). V lost 5 bases and J 9 bases, leaving 14 bases between the germline ends. This CDR3 spans 12 amino acids.

The chain couples TRBV6-6 to TRBJ2-7; D uncertain. The sequencing input was PBMCs. This receptor was obtained from a woman aged 25 to 39 in good health and CMV-seropositive. Here the CDR3 reads CASSTRLHGQYF. The CDR3 coding sequence is TGTGCCAGCAGTACCCGACTGCATGGGCAGTACTTC.